The 31 T cell receptor beta chains given below trace back to one sample, sequenced in a study of T-cell memory formation after mild COVID-19. TCRdb processed the 5' RACE reads anew with MiXCR; each CDR3 protein has one entry. The sample yields roughly 400,000 distinct CDR3 sequences, over 15% seen once. The sequencing input was PBMCs or a T cell subset sorted from them (not recorded which). The receptors come from a man between 18 and 35 years old who had mild COVID-19 (a few samples of this study predate the infection). Cell type and time point are not known.

This clonotype has just one count. This rearrangement joins TRBV20-1 to TRBJ2-3, with TRBD2 matching over 8 bases. Germline trimming cut 5 bases from V and 0 bases from J; bases unmatched to any gene: 10. This CDR3 region has 16 residues. CDR1 is DFQATT and CDR2 is SNEGSKA in the germline V gene (reference sequence). CDR3 DNA: TGCAGTGCTTACTCGGTGAGCGGGGGCAGCACAGATACGCAGTATTTT. Protein: CSAYSVSGGSTDTQYF.

In its sample, this clonotype was seen a few times. V is TRBV4-1 and J is TRBJ1-1; D unresolved. Trimming removed 0 bases at V and 1 base at J, with 9 bases between. In germline, CDR1 is MGHRA, CDR2 YSYEKL. This CDR3 has 15 residues. CDR3 DNA: TGCGCCAGCAGCCAAGAAGGGCCAGGGAACACTGAAGCTTTCTTT. Amino acid sequence: CASSQEGPGNTEAFF.

In this sample, this clonotype turned up a few times. The conserved phenylalanine or tryptophan is not found at the CDR3 terminus, so this likely reflects a read error. The J gene is TRBJ2-7, the V gene TRBV4-3; 10 nucleotides match TRBD2. J lost 2 bases, V lost 4 bases, and 8 bases had no gene match. Germline V gene sequence: CDR1 LGHNA, CDR2 YSLEER. The CDR3 loop spans 16 amino acids. The CDR3 sequence: CASSPRLAGATYEQYL. Written as DNA, the CDR3 is TGCGCCAGCAGCCCGCGACTAGCGGGCGCTACCTACGAGCAGTACTTA.

This clonotype was detected only a few times. V and J are TRBV7-9 and TRBJ2-7, with 8 bases identical to TRBD1. After removal of 5 bases from V and 4 bases from J, the junction contained 4 bases not matched to a gene. There are 13 residues in the CDR3. The germline gives CDR1 SEHNR, CDR2 FQNEAQ (reference sequence). The CDR3 loop reads CASSPRDRYEQYF. The CDR3 DNA reads TGTGCCAGCAGCCCCCGGGACAGGTACGAGCAGTACTTC.

The rearrangement uses TRBV11-3 and TRBJ1-2, with TRBD1 as a possible D gene (6 bases). The CDR3 is 14 residues long. CDR1 is SGHNT and CDR2 is YENEEA in the germline V gene. V gave up 5 bases and J gave up 2 bases, with 12 bases separating them. The CDR3 spells CASSSFDRNYGYTF. The CDR3 nucleotides are TGTGCCAGCAGCAGCTTTGACAGGAACTATGGCTACACCTTC.

This clonotype was observed a handful of times. The gene calls are TRBV5-1 and TRBJ2-7; tentative D call: TRBD1 (6 bases). The CDR3 totals 13 residues. Trimming stripped 2 bases from V and 3 bases from J, with 9 bases between. CDR1 is SGHRS and CDR2 is YFSETQ in the germline V gene. DNA for the CDR3: TGCGCCAGCAGCTTCTTGGACAGCTACGAGCAGTACTTC. It specifies CASSFLDSYEQYF.

In its sample, this clonotype was seen a few times. V is TRBV24-1 and J is TRBJ2-7, with D possibly called TRBD1 or TRBD2 (7 bases each). Germline CDR1 KGHDR, CDR2 SFDVKD. V lost 1 base to trimming and J lost 0 bases, with 18 bases between them. The CDR3 contains 18 residues. The DNA for the CDR3 is TGTGCCACCAGTGATTTTAAACAGGGGACTAAAATCTCCTACGAGCAGTACGTC. The encoded protein is CATSDFKQGTKISYEQYV.

This clonotype was picked up a small number of times. This chain joins TRBV7-2 and TRBJ1-3; the D gene is possibly TRBD1 (5 bases). Germline V gene lookup returns CDR1 SGHTA and CDR2 FQGNSA. CDR3 size: 13 residues. Trimming removed 6 bases at V and 3 bases at J, with 9 bases between. The CDR3 reads CASRFGGGNTIYF. CDR3 nucleotide sequence: TGTGCCAGCAGATTTGGGGGTGGAAACACCATATATTTT.

The chain employs TRBV5-6 and TRBJ2-7; 8 bases are a match to TRBD2. Per the germline V gene, CDR1 is SGHDT and CDR2 is YYEEEE. This CDR3 is built from 15 residues. The V gene end was trimmed by 0 bases and the J gene end by 0 bases; junction bases not matched to a gene: 2. The CDR3 sequence is CASSLVLAGSYEQYF. The CDR3 nucleotides read TGTGCCAGCAGCTTGGTCCTAGCGGGCTCCTACGAGCAGTACTTC.

As DNA, the CDR3 is TGTGCCAGTAGAAGGCTCTCGTACTCCTACAATCAGCCCCAGCATTTT. Its protein product is CASRRLSYSYNQPQHF. The chain uses TRBV19 and TRBJ1-5; D not certain. CDR1 LNHDA and CDR2 SQIVND come from the germline V gene (reference sequence). Trimming stripped 6 bases from V and 3 bases from J, with 18 bases between. This CDR3 is built from 16 residues.

The gene calls are TRBV5-1 and TRBJ2-5; D may match TRBD1 or TRBD2 (5 bases each). Germline CDR1 SGHRS, CDR2 YFSETQ. Trimming pared 1 base from V and 2 bases from J, leaving 12 bases between. CDR3 length equals 15 residues. The CDR3 loop reads CASSLYAGTQETQYF. CDR3 sequence (DNA): TGCGCCAGCAGCTTGTACGCCGGGACGCAAGAGACCCAGTACTTC.

The chain uses TRBV4-1 and TRBJ1-6; D ambiguous. Germline-derived CDR1 and CDR2 are MGHRA and YSYEKL. CDR3 length: 14 residues. Trimming removed 0 bases from V and 6 bases from J, with 6 bases in between. The CDR3 is CASSQDGSNSPLHF. Written as DNA, the CDR3 is TGCGCCAGCAGCCAAGACGGAAGTAATTCACCCCTCCACTTT.

The chain couples TRBV5-1 to TRBJ2-1; the D is unclear. The CDR3 spans 15 residues. V was shortened by 0 bases and J by 2 bases, with 9 bases between the two germline ends. The V gene's germline CDR1 is SGHRS and CDR2 YFSETQ. The CDR3 sequence: CASSLGSSPYNEQFF. The CDR3 nucleotides are TGCGCCAGCAGCTTGGGTAGTAGTCCCTACAATGAGCAGTTCTTC.

The chain combines TRBV20-1 with TRBJ1-2; D is possibly TRBD1 (5 bases). The V end was cut by 1 base, the J end by 2 bases, with 17 bases between. CDR3 length: 16 amino acids. CDR1 and CDR2 from the germline V gene are DFQATT and SNEGSKA (reference sequence). The CDR3 nucleotides are TGCAGTGCTAGAGGATCGGGGACCCCAAGGAACTATGGCTACACCTTC. It codes for CSARGSGTPRNYGYTF.

This chain joins TRBV4-1 and TRBJ1-4; D may be TRBD1 (5 bases). The CDR3 spans 14 residues. Germline V gives CDR1 MGHRA, CDR2 YSYEKL. The V and J ends lost 6 bases and 8 bases respectively, with 16 bases between them. CDR3 loop: CASSPGGASEKLFF. The CDR3 DNA follows: TGCGCCAGCAGTCCGGGGGGTGCTAGCGAAAAACTGTTTTTT.

This clonotype came up a few times. The chain links TRBV4-1 to TRBJ1-1; D uncertain. The germline V gene has CDR1 MGHRA and CDR2 YSYEKL. This CDR3 region has 14 residues. Trimming left V 1 base short and J 4 bases short, with 10 bases between. The CDR3 here is CASSQVGSGTEAFF. The CDR3 region has the DNA TGCGCCAGCAGCCAAGTGGGATCGGGCACTGAAGCTTTCTTT.

V gene TRBV20-1 combines with J gene TRBJ1-4; D is unclear. Trimming left V 4 bases short and J 5 bases short, with 11 bases between. The CDR3 consists of 13 residues. CDR1 and CDR2 (germline): DFQATT, SNEGSKA (reference sequence). The CDR3 is CSAIHVINEKLFF. CDR3 coding DNA: TGCAGTGCTATACACGTAATAAATGAAAAACTGTTTTTT.

The chain couples TRBV24-1 to TRBJ2-2; 7 bases align to TRBD2. Germline V gene data show CDR1 as KGHDR and CDR2 as SFDVKD. The length of the CDR3 is 17 residues. The V segment lost 5 bases and the J segment 0 bases; nucleotides outside the gene matches: 8. The CDR3 bases are TGTGCCACCAGTGGAGGCGGGAGCGCTTCGAACACCGGGGAGCTGTTTTTT. It codes for CATSGGGSASNTGELFF.

This clonotype was seen many times. The rearrangement joins TRBV5-4 to TRBJ2-1, with D unclear. The V and J ends lost 0 bases and 5 bases respectively, with 9 bases between them. Germline CDR1 reads SGHNT; CDR2 reads YYREEE (reference sequence). The CDR3 has 14 residues. The CDR3 sequence is CASSLEAAHNEQFF. The DNA for the CDR3 is TGTGCCAGCAGCTTGGAGGCTGCACACAATGAGCAGTTCTTC.

This clonotype was recorded a few times. The chain carries TRBV5-1 and TRBJ1-2; TRBD1 might be the D (5 bases). This CDR3 comprises 15 residues. The germline CDR1 and CDR2 sequences are SGHRS and YFSETQ. The ends were cut back, 0 bases at V and 4 bases at J, with 13 bases in the middle. The chain's CDR3 is CASSLGDGSLYGYTF. In nucleotides, the CDR3 is TGCGCCAGCAGCTTGGGGGACGGATCCCTCTATGGCTACACCTTC.

The rearrangement uses TRBV6-5 and TRBJ2-3; D gene uncertain. Trimming removed 2 bases from V and 1 base from J, with 10 bases in between. The germline CDR1 and CDR2 sequences are MNHEY and SVGAGI. The length of the CDR3 is 15 residues. CDR3 sequence: CASSYTWEGTDTQYF. The CDR3 region has the DNA TGTGCCAGCAGTTACACCTGGGAAGGCACAGATACGCAGTATTTT.

This clonotype was observed a handful of times. The genes are TRBV5-5 and TRBJ2-3, with TRBD2 as a possible D gene (6 bases). Per germline, CDR1 SGHKS and CDR2 YYEKEE (reference sequence). V was clipped by 5 bases and J by 0 bases, with 10 bases between them. The CDR3 has 14 residues. CDR3 sequence reads: CASSIRGSTDTQYF. CDR3 in DNA: TGTGCCAGCAGTATCCGGGGGAGCACAGATACGCAGTATTTT.

The chain recombines TRBV5-1 with TRBJ2-5, with D perhaps TRBD2 (6 bases). The CDR3 sequence is 15 residues long. V lost 4 bases, J lost 1 base, and 14 bases lay in between. Per germline, CDR1 SGHRS and CDR2 YFSETQ. CDR3 nucleotide sequence: TGCGCCAGCAGCCGAGGAGGTAGCGGCCAAGAGACCCAGTACTTC. This gives the protein CASSRGGSGQETQYF.

The genes are TRBV25-1 and TRBJ1-1, with a possible D match to TRBD1 (5 bases). Trimming took off 5 bases at V and 5 bases at J, with 18 bases between the two ends. CDR1 and CDR2 (germline): MGHDK, SYGVNS. The CDR3 contains 15 residues. CDR3 sequence: CASSSTAGSGTEAFF. DNA of the CDR3: TGTGCCAGCAGTTCGACAGCCGGGTCGGGGACTGAAGCTTTCTTT.

This clonotype appeared a few times. The chain combines TRBV6-6 with TRBJ1-2, with TRBD1 identical over 9 bases. CDR1 and CDR2 (germline): MNHNY, SVGAGI (reference sequence). The CDR3 has 12 residues. The V and J ends lost 11 bases and 3 bases, in that order; junction bases with no gene match: 4. The CDR3 reads CAVDRGDYGYTF. CDR3 in DNA: TGTGCCGTCGACAGGGGGGACTATGGCTACACCTTC.

This rearrangement joins TRBV27 to TRBJ1-5; 7 bases map to TRBD1. Trimming removed 5 bases from V and 9 bases from J; junction bases left unmatched: 10. The CDR3 runs to 14 residues. The germline V gene has CDR1 MNHEY and CDR2 SMNVEV (reference sequence). CDR3 nucleotides: TGTGCCAGCAGTCCTGGGGACAGTTTGCCGCCCCAGCATTTT. It translates to CASSPGDSLPPQHF.

This clonotype has just a few counts. This chain links TRBV4-1 with TRBJ1-2; TRBD1 might be the D (6 bases). The CDR3 contains 16 residues. The germline V and J ends were trimmed by 0 bases and 8 bases, with 19 bases remaining between them. The germline gives CDR1 MGHRA, CDR2 YSYEKL. The chain's CDR3 is CASSQDNRQAYGGYTF. The CDR3, as DNA: TGCGCCAGCAGCCAAGACAATAGACAGGCTTATGGGGGCTACACCTTC.

The chain combines TRBV4-2 with TRBJ2-2; the D is unclear. Trimming left V 1 base short and J 9 bases short, with 6 bases between. This CDR3 spans 12 amino acids. Germline loops: CDR1 LGHNA, CDR2 YNFKEQ. The CDR3 sequence: CASSQGYWELFF. The CDR3 DNA reads as TGTGCCAGCAGCCAAGGCTACTGGGAGCTGTTTTTT.

The V and J genes are TRBV4-3 and TRBJ2-2; a possible D gene is TRBD1 (6 bases). Germline V gene data show CDR1 as LGHNA and CDR2 as YSLEER. The V end was cut by 1 base, the J end by 3 bases, with 18 bases between. This CDR3 region has 18 residues. CDR3 loop: CASSQARPGHPYTGELFF. The CDR3 DNA reads TGCGCCAGCAGCCAAGCTCGACCGGGACATCCGTACACCGGGGAGCTGTTTTTT.

This clonotype was detected many times. The CDR3 sequence: CASSLGRTSGTDTQYF. The CDR3 DNA reads TGTGCCAGCAGCTTAGGTCGGACTAGCGGCACAGATACGCAGTATTTT. V usage is TRBV7-2 and J usage is TRBJ2-3; TRBD2 matches 9 bases. V was clipped by 1 base and J by 1 base; unmatched bases: 3. The CDR3 length is 16 residues. From germline, CDR1 is SGHTA and CDR2 FQGNSA.

This clonotype was seen only a few times. CDR3: CASSEARREPTDTQYF. The DNA of the CDR3 is TGTGCCAGCAGTGAAGCGCGGCGGGAACCCACAGATACGCAGTATTTT. V usage is TRBV6-1 and J usage is TRBJ2-3; tentatively, D is TRBD2 (6 bases). Germline V gives CDR1 MNHNS, CDR2 SASEGT. The CDR3 runs 16 residues. Trimming shortened V by 0 bases and J by 2 bases, and 12 bases separated the two germline ends.